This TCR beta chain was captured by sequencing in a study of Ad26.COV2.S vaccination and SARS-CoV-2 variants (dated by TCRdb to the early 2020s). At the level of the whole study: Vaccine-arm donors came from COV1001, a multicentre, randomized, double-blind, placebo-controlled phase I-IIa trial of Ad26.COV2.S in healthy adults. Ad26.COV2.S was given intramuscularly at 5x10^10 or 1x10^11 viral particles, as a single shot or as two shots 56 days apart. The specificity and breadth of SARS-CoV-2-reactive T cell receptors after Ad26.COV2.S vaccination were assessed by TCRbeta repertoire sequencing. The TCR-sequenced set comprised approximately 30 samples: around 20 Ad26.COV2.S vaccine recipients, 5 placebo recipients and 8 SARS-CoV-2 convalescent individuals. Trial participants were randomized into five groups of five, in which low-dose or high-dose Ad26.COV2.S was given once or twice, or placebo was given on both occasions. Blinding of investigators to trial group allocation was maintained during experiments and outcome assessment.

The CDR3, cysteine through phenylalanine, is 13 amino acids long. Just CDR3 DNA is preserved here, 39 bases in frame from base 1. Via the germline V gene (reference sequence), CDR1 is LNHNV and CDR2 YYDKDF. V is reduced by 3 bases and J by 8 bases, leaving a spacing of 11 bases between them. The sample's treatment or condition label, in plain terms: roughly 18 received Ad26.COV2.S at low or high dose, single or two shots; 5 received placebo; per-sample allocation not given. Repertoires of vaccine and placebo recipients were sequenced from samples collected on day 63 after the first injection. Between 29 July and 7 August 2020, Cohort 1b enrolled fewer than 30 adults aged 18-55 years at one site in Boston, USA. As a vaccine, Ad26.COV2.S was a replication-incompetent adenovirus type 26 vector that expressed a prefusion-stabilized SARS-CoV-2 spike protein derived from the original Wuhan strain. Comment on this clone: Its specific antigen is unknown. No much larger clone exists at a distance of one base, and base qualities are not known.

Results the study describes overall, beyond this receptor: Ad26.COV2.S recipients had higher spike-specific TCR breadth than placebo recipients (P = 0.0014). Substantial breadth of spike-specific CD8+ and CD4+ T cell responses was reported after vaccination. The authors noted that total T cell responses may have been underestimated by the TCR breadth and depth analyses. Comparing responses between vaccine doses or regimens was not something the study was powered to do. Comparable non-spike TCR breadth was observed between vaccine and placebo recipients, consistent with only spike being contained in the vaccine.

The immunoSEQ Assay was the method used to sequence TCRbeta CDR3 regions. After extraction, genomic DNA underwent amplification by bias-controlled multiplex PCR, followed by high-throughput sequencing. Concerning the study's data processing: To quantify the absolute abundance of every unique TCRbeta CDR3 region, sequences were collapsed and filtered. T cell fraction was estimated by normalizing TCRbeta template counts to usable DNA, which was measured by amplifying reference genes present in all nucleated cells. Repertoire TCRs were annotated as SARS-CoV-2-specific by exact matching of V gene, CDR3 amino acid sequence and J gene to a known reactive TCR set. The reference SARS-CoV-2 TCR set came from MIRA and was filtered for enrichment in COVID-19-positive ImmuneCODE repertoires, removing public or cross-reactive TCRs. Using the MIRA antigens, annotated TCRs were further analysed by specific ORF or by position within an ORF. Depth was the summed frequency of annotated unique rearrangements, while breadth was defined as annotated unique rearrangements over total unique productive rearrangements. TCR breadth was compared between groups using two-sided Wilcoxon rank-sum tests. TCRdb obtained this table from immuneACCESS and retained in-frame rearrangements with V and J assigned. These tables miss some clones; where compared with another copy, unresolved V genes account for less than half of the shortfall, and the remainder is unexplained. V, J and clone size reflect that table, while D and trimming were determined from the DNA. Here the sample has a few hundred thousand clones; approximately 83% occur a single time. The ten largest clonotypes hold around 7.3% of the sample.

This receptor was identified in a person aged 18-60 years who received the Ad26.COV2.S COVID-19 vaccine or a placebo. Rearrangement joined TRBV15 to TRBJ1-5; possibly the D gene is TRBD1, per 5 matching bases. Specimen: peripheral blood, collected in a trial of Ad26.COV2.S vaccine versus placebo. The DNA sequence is TGTGCCACCAGCAGGGACACTTCTGAGCCCCAGCATTTT. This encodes CATSRDTSEPQHF.